The rows below give T cell receptor beta chains drawn from one sample of a study of vaccination effects on CD4 cells after COVID-19. What these receptors recognize is not known. Sequencing used immunoSEQ multiplex PCR; TCRdb keeps in-frame clones, though not all of them. The sample shows tens of thousands of clones, 76% of them seen only once. Sequences were derived from CD4+ T cells from PBMCs cultured without peptide, sampled after COVID-19 vaccination. The receptors shown here come from a human donor who had a prior SARS-CoV-2 infection. The conserved cysteine and the conserved F or W are not part of the CDR3 here. Each record gives: J gene, V gene, CDR3 protein.

J: TRBJ2-2
V: TRBV9
CDR3: ASSVSDTGELF

J: TRBJ2-7
V: TRBV19
CDR3: ASSPTGGGNEQY

J: TRBJ2-5
V: TRBV16
CDR3: ASSQSRGGGTGETQY

J: TRBJ1-4
V: TRBV27
CDR3: ASSSPGQGMEKLF

J: TRBJ2-5
V: TRBV3-1/TRBV3-2
CDR3: ASSQSLLAGGKPLETQY

J: TRBJ2-2
V: TRBV4-2
CDR3: ASSLGLAGEAAGELF

J: TRBJ2-5
V: TRBV6-6
CDR3: ASSLGHGAGQETQY

J: TRBJ2-7
V: TRBV6-5
CDR3: ASRVKPRSYEQY

J: TRBJ1-4
V: TRBV5-1
CDR3: ASSVPLNTEGEKLF

J: TRBJ2-2
V: TRBV25-1
CDR3: ASTGVWTGELF

J: TRBJ2-1
V: TRBV3-1/TRBV3-2
CDR3: ASSPLTVSYNEQF

J: TRBJ2-7
V: TRBV15
CDR3: ATSRDLPYEQY

J: TRBJ2-7
V: TRBV6-5
CDR3: ASSRQGTYEQY

J: TRBJ2-7
V: TRBV7-2
CDR3: ASSLEYGYEQY

J: TRBJ1-1
V: TRBV5-1
CDR3: ASSLVFRAAANTEAF

J: TRBJ2-3
V: TRBV3-1/TRBV3-2
CDR3: ASSQDPSGGTDTQY

J: TRBJ1-3
V: TRBV2
CDR3: ASSESGSPTGNTIY

J: TRBJ2-3
V: TRBV5-1
CDR3: ASSRVRGINTDTQY

J: TRBJ1-6
V: TRBV5-4
CDR3: ASSPGQGSPLH

J: TRBJ1-3
V: TRBV10-3
CDR3: ATVGRYGSSGNTIY

J: TRBJ2-7
V: TRBV5-5
CDR3: ASSGAGTASYEQY

J: TRBJ1-1
V: TRBV5-4
CDR3: ASSLFLGALMNTEAF

J: TRBJ2-3
V: TRBV24-1
CDR3: ATSDPIAGRGAADTQY

J: TRBJ1-4
V: TRBV3-1/TRBV3-2
CDR3: ASSHYKGPANEKLF

J: TRBJ1-2
V: TRBV10-3
CDR3: AISATTDSIYT

J: TRBJ2-2
V: TRBV5-1
CDR3: ASKIPGQGITGELF

J: TRBJ2-3
V: TRBV5-1
CDR3: ASSRLTRSPDTQY

J: TRBJ2-7
V: TRBV7-2
CDR3: ASSPAGLAAGVEQY

J: TRBJ1-1
V: TRBV2
CDR3: ASSIHENTEAF

J: TRBJ2-7
V: TRBV20-1
CDR3: SASLGTGGREQY

J: TRBJ2-1
V: TRBV1
CDR3: TDTSGAGYEQF

J: TRBJ1-3
V: TRBV5-1
CDR3: ASSLGTAAGNTIY

J: TRBJ1-3
V: TRBV3-1/TRBV3-2
CDR3: ASSQWRGTAGNTIY

J: TRBJ2-7
V: TRBV6-5
CDR3: ASSYLGGGTYEQY

J: TRBJ2-5
V: TRBV2
CDR3: ASSTKAGVGETQY

J: TRBJ1-5
V: TRBV5-6
CDR3: ASSLSRTLRDQPQH

J: TRBJ1-5
V: TRBV6-5
CDR3: ASTWTANQPQH

J: TRBJ1-1
V: TRBV7-2
CDR3: ASKRMGRGTEAF

J: TRBJ1-4
V: TRBV7-2
CDR3: ASSLDVAEKLF

J: TRBJ2-7
V: TRBV7-9
CDR3: ASSFGWGTGDRGSS